The sample holds many counts of the clone carrying this T cell receptor (beta chain). The entry originates in a study of spatial heterogeneity in lung cancer. The CDR3 runs 15 residues. CDR1 KGHSH and CDR2 LQKENI come from the germline V gene. With 4 bases removed from V and 3 bases from J, the gap between germline ends came to 15 bases. Time point indicated: blood at routine non-recurrence follow-up after resection. TCRdb re-called the 5' RACE reads through MiXCR, storing one row per CDR3 protein. The top ten hold 30% to 35% of the sample, which has approximately 11,000 distinct CDR3 sequences, 10% seen once.

The V and J genes are TRBV18 and TRBJ2-5; D ambiguous. The clonotype originates from a female donor with early-stage non-small cell lung cancer. The source material was PBMCs, sampled at follow-up. Here the CDR3 reads CASSHLENPEETQYF. The CDR3 nucleotides are TGTGCCAGCTCACATTTGGAGAATCCGGAAGAGACCCAGTACTTC.